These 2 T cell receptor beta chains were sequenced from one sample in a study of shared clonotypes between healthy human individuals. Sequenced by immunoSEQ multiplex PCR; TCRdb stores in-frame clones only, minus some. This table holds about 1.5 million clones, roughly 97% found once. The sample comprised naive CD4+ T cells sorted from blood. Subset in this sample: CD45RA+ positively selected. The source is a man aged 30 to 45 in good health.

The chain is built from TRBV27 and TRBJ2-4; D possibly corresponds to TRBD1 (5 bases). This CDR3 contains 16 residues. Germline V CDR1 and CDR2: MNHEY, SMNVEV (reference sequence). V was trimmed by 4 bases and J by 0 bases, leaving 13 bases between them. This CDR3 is CASSSRTNLAKNIQYF. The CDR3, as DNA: TGTGCCAGCAGTTCCCGGACAAACCTAGCCAAAAACATTCAGTACTTC.

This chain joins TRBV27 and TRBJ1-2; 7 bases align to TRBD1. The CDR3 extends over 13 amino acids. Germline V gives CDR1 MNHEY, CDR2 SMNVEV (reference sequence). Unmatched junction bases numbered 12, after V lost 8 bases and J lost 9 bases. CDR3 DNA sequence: TGTGCCAGCGCCGAGGGGGCGACTAGCAGCTACACCTTC. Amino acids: CASAEGATSSYTF.